The 15 T cell receptor beta chains listed next were all sequenced from one sample in a study of identical twins. From the 5' RACE reads, TCRdb called clonotypes with MiXCR, one entry per CDR3 protein. There are under 900,000 distinct CDR3 sequences in the sample; 12% occur only once, and around 1.5% lies in the top ten. This sample also appeared in a second study, on yellow fever vaccine responses in identical twins.

The sequencing input was PBMCs. These receptor sequences come from a young woman in good health.

This chain connects TRBV9 to TRBJ1-5; no reliable D call. From germline, CDR1 is SGDLS and CDR2 YYNGEE. V was shortened by 0 bases and J by 3 bases, with 7 bases between the two germline ends. This CDR3 is 14 amino acids long. The CDR3 DNA follows: TGTGCCAGCAGCGTAGGAGGGATCAATCAGCCCCAGCATTTT. Translation gives CASSVGGINQPQHF.

This chain links TRBV6-5 with TRBJ2-7, with 7 bases fitting TRBD1. The V and J ends lost 0 bases and 9 bases, in that order; junction bases with no gene match: 11. CDR1 MNHEY and CDR2 SVGAGI come from the germline V gene. The CDR3 has 15 amino acids. The CDR3 region has the DNA TGTGCCAGCAGTTACTCCGCCGGGACAGTTGTACCGCAGTACGTC. Its translation is CASSYSAGTVVPQYV.

This clonotype was counted between two and nine times. The V call is TRBV24-1, the J call TRBJ2-2; D perhaps matches TRBD1 (5 bases). Trimming stripped 7 bases from V and 5 bases from J, with 7 bases between. Looked up from germline, CDR1 is KGHDR and CDR2 is SFDVKD. This CDR3 is built from 12 residues. CDR3 sequence (DNA): TGTGCCACCAGGTCAGGGACCGGGGAGCTGTTTTTT. It specifies CATRSGTGELFF.

V and J are TRBV3-1 and TRBJ1-2, with no clear D. This CDR3 has 14 amino acids. Germline V lookup: CDR1 LGHDT, CDR2 YNNKEL (reference sequence). V was shortened by 0 bases and J by 2 bases, with 7 bases between the two germline ends. CDR3: CASSQDSQNYGYTF. The CDR3 nucleotides are TGTGCCAGCAGCCAAGATAGCCAGAACTATGGCTACACCTTC.

The J gene is TRBJ2-1, the V gene TRBV20-1, with D tentatively TRBD2 (5 bases). V lost 5 bases to trimming and J lost 6 bases, with 11 bases between them. Germline V gene lookup returns CDR1 DFQATT and CDR2 SNEGSKA (reference sequence). CDR3 size: 12 residues. CDR3 loop: CSASGLTNEQFF. CDR3 DNA sequence: TGCAGTGCTTCAGGACTGACCAATGAGCAGTTCTTC.

This clonotype was detected a few times. V is TRBV29-1 and J is TRBJ2-3; no reliable D call. This CDR3 region has 12 residues. The V gene's germline CDR1 is SQVTM and CDR2 ANQGSEA. V lost 0 bases and J lost 4, with 5 bases in between. The CDR3 is CSVEESADTQYF. CDR3 DNA sequence: TGCAGCGTTGAAGAGTCAGCAGATACGCAGTATTTT.

This clonotype was observed many times. This rearrangement joins TRBV5-1 to TRBJ1-5, with D possibly matching TRBD1 (5 bases). V was pared by 0 bases and J by 1 base, with 8 bases between. The CDR3 covers 15 residues. The V gene's germline CDR1 is SGHRS and CDR2 YFSETQ. DNA of the CDR3: TGCGCCAGCAGCTTGGTAGGGGCGAGCAATCAGCCCCAGCATTTT. Amino acids: CASSLVGASNQPQHF.

As regards this clonotype: Germline and junction disagree at one end, which may indicate a read error. J is TRBJ2-7 and V is TRBV7-3; 9 positions agree with TRBD2. This CDR3 has 15 amino acids. Germline CDR1 and CDR2: SGHTA and FQGTGA. As DNA, the CDR3 is TGTGCCAGCAGCTTACGCGGGAGGGCCGGGGACGAGCAATACTTC. This encodes CASSLRGRAGDEQYF.

This chain uses TRBV20-1 with TRBJ2-1; maybe TRBD2 (9 bases). Per germline, CDR1 DFQATT and CDR2 SNEGSKA (reference sequence). The CDR3 runs 15 residues. The V and J ends lost 6 bases and 3 bases respectively, with 18 bases between them. CDR3 sequence reads: CSARGQRGVYNEQFF. In DNA, the CDR3 is TGCAGTGCCAGGGGGCAGCGGGGGGTCTACAATGAGCAGTTCTTC.

The genes are TRBV9 and TRBJ2-1; the D is unclear. V was clipped by 1 base and J by 4 bases, with 9 bases between them. There are 14 residues in the CDR3. Germline V lookup: CDR1 SGDLS, CDR2 YYNGEE. CDR3 in DNA: TGTGCCAGCAGCGTAATGGGGTCTTACAATGAGCAGTTCTTC. This translates into CASSVMGSYNEQFF.

This clonotype was observed many times. V is TRBV29-1 and J is TRBJ1-1; 7 bases are shared with TRBD1. The V and J ends lost 2 bases and 3 bases, in that order; junction bases with no gene match: 9. Germline V gives CDR1 SQVTM, CDR2 ANQGSEA. This CDR3 comprises 15 residues. CDR3 DNA: TGCAGCGTTGAAACGGGACAGTACATTGACACTGAAGCTTTCTTT. This codes for CSVETGQYIDTEAFF.

This clonotype was found a few times. The DNA of the CDR3 is TGTGCCAGCAGCCAAGGGAATGGTTATGAGCAGTTCTTC. Residues: CASSQGNGYEQFF. The V call is TRBV3-1, the J call TRBJ2-1; D gene uncertain. CDR3 size: 13 residues. Germline values: CDR1 LGHDT, CDR2 YNNKEL (reference sequence). Trimming left V 1 base short and J 8 bases short, with 9 bases between.

In this sample, this clonotype turned up many times. The chain has TRBV24-1 and TRBJ2-3; 7 bases line up with TRBD1. This CDR3 contains 16 residues. Per the germline V gene, CDR1 is KGHDR and CDR2 is SFDVKD. Trimming removed 2 bases from V and 2 bases from J; junction bases left unmatched: 6. The CDR3, as DNA: TGTGCCACCAGTGATTCGACAGGGTTCAACACAGATACGCAGTATTTT. This translates into CATSDSTGFNTDTQYF.

This clonotype was seen more than once but under ten times. V and J are TRBV7-8 and TRBJ2-6; D is uncertain. The ends were cut back, 3 bases at V and 0 bases at J, with 6 bases in the middle. The CDR3 covers 15 residues. CDR1 SGHVS and CDR2 FQNEAQ come from the germline V gene. CDR3 sequence reads: CASSFVPSGANVLTF. CDR3 sequence (DNA): TGTGCCAGCAGCTTCGTCCCCTCTGGGGCCAACGTCCTGACTTTC.

In this sample, this clonotype turned up a few times. The chain recombines TRBV5-1 with TRBJ2-5; weak D call: TRBD1 (6 bases). The V gene's germline CDR1 is SGHRS and CDR2 YFSETQ. CDR3 length equals 16 residues. Trimming removed 4 bases at V and 5 bases at J, with 21 bases between. The CDR3 here is CASSPQGQMNGETQYF. CDR3 DNA: TGCGCCAGCAGCCCACAGGGACAAATGAACGGGGAGACCCAGTACTTC.